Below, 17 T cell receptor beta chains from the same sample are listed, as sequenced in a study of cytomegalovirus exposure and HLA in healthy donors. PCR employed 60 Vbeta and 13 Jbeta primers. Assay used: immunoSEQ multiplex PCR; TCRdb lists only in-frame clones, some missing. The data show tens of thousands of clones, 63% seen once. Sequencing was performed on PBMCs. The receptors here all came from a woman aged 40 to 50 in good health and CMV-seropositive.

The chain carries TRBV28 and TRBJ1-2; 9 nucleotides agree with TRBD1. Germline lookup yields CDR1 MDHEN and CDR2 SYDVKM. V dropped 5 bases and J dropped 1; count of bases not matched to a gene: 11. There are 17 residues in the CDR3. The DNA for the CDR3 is TGTGCCAGCAGTATCCGGGACAGGGCGACCTTTAACTATGGCTACACCTTC. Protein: CASSIRDRATFNYGYTF.

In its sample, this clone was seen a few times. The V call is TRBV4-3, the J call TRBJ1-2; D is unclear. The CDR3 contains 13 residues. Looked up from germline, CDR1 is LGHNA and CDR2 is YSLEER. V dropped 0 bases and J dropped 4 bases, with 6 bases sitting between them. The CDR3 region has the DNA TGCGCCAGCAGCCAAGAAAACAGCTATGGCTACACCTTC. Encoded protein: CASSQENSYGYTF.

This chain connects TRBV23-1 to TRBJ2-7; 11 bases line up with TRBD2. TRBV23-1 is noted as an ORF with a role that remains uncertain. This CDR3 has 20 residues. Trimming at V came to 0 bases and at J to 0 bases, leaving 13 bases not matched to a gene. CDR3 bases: TGCGCCAGCAGTCAATCGCCCATACTAGCGGGAGTTCACCGCTCCTACGAGCAGTACTTC. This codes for CASSQSPILAGVHRSYEQYF.

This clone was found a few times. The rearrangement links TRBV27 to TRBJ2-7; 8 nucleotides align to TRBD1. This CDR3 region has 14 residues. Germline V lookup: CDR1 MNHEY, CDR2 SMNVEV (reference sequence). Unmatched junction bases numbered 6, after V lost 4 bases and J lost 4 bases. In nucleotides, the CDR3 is TGTGCCAGCAGTTCCGGCGACAGGGGATACGAGCAGTACTTC. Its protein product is CASSSGDRGYEQYF.

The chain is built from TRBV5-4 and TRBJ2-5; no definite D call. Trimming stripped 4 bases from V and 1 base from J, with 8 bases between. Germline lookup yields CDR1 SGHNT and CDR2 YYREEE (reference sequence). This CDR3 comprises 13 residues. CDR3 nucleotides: TGTGCCAGCAGCCCACACACCCAAGAGACCCAGTACTTC. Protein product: CASSPHTQETQYF.

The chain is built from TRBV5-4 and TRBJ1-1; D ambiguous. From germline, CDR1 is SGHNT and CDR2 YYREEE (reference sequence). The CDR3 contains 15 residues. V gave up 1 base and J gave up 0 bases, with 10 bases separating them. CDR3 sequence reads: CASSLPGNMNTEAFF. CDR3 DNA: TGTGCCAGCAGCTTGCCAGGAAACATGAACACTGAAGCTTTCTTT.

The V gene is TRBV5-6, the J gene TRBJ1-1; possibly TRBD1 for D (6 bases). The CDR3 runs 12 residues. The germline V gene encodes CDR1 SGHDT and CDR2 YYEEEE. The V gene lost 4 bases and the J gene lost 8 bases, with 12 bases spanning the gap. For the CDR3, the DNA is TGTGCCAGCAGCCTACAGGGCAGAGAAGCTTTCTTT. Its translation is CASSLQGREAFF.

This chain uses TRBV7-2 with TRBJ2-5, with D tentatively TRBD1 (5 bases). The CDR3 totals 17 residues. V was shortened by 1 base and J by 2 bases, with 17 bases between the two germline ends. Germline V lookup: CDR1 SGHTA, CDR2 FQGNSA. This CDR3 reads CASSLGGQGYVQETQYF. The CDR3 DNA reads TGTGCCAGCAGCTTAGGGGGCCAGGGATATGTACAAGAGACCCAGTACTTC.

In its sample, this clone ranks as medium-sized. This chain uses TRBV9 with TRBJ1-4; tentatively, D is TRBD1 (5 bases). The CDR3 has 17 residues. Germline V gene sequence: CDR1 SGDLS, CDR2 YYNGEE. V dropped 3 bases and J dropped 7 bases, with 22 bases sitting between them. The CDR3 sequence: CASSANTGGTGGEKLFF. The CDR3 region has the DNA TGTGCCAGCAGCGCAAACACTGGGGGGACCGGCGGTGAAAAACTGTTTTTT.

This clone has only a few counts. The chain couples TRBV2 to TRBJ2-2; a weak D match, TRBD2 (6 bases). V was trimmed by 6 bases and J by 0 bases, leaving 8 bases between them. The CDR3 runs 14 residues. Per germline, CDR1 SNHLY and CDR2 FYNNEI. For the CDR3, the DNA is TGTGCCAGCAGGCGGGACGCGAACACCGGGGAGCTGTTTTTT. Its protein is CASRRDANTGELFF.

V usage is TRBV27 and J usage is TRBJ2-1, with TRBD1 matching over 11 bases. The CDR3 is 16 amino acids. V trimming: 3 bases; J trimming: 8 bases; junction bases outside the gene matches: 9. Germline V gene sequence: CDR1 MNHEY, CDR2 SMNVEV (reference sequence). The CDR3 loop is CASSFPGQGASYEQFF. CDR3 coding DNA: TGTGCCAGCAGTTTCCCCGGACAGGGGGCTAGCTATGAGCAGTTCTTC.

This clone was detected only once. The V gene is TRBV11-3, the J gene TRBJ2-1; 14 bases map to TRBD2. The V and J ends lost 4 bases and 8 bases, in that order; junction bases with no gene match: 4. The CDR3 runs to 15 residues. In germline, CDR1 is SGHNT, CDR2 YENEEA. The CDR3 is CASSSPGLAGDEQFF. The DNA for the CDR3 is TGTGCCAGCAGCTCGCCGGGACTAGCGGGAGATGAGCAGTTCTTC.

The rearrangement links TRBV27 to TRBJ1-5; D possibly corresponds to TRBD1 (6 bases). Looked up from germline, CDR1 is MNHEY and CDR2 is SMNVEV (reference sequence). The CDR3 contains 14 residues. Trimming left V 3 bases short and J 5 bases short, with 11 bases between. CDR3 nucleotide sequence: TGTGCCAGCAGTTTGAAGGGGGGGCATCAGCCCCAGCATTTT. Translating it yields CASSLKGGHQPQHF.

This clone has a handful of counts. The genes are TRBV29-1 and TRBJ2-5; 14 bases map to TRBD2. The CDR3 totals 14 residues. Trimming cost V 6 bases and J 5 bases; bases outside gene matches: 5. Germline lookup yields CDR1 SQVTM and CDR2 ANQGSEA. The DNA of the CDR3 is TGCAGCGTGATGGGACTAGCGGGAGAGGAGACCCAGTACTTC. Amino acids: CSVMGLAGEETQYF.

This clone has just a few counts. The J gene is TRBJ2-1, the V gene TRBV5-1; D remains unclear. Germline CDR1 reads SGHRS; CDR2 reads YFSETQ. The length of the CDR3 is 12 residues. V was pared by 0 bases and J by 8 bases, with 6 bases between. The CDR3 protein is CASSLAEDEQFF. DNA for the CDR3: TGCGCCAGCAGCTTGGCCGAGGATGAGCAGTTCTTC.

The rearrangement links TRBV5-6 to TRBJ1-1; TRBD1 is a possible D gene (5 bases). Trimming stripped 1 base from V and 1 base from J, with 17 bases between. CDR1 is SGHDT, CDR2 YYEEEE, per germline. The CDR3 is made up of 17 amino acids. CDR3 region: CASSLIRQTPGNTEAFF. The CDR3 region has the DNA TGTGCCAGCAGCTTGATTAGACAGACCCCGGGGAACACTGAAGCTTTCTTT.

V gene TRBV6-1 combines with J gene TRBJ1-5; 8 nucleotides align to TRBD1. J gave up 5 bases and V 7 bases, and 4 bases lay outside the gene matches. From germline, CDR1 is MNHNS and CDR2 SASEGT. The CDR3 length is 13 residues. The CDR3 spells CASIGTGDQPQHF. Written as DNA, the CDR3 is TGTGCCAGCATCGGGACAGGAGATCAGCCCCAGCATTTT.